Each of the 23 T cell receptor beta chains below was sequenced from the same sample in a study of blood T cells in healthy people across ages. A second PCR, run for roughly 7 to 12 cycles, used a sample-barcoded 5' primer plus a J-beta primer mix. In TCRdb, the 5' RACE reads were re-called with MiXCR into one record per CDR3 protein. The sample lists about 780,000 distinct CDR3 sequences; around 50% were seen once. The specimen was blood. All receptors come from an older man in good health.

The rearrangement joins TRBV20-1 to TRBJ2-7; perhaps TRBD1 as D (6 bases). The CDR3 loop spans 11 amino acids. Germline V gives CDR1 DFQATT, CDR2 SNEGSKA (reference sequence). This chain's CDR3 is CSGYLNRDQYF. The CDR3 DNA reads TGCAGCGGCTACTTGAACAGGGATCAGTACTTC.

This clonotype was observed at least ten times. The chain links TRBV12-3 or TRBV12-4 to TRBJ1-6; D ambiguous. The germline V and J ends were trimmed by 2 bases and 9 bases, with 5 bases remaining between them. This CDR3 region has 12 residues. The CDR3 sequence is CASSLSGSPLHF. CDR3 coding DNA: TGTGCCAGCAGTTTAAGTGGTTCACCCCTCCACTTT.

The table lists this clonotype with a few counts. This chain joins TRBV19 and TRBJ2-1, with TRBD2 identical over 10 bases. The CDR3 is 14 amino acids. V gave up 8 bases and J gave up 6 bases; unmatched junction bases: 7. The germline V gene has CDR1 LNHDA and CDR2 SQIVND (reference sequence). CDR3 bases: TGTGCCAGTCTTTCGGGACTAGCGTCCAATGAGCAGTTCTTC. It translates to CASLSGLASNEQFF.

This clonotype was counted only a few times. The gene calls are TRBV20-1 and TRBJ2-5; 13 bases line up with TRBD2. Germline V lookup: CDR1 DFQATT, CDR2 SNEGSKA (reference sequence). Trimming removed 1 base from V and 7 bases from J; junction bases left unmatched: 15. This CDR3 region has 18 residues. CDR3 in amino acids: CSARAETSGRASSGTQYF. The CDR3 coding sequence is TGCAGTGCTAGAGCTGAAACTAGCGGGAGGGCCTCTTCGGGGACCCAGTACTTC.

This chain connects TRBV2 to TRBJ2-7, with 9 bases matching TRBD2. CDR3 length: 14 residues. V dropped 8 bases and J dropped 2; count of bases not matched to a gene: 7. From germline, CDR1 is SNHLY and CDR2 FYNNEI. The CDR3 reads CASARASGTYEQYF. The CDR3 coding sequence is TGTGCCAGCGCAAGGGCTAGCGGGACCTACGAGCAGTACTTC.

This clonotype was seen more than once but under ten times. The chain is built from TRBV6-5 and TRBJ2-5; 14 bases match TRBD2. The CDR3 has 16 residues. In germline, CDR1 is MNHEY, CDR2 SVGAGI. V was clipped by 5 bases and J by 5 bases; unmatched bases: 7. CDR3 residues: CASSRGLAGAVETQYF. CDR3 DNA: TGTGCCAGCAGTCGGGGACTAGCGGGAGCCGTGGAGACCCAGTACTTC.

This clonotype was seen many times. The CDR3 DNA reads TGCAGCACTTACGACAATGAGCAGTTCTTC. It specifies CSTYDNEQFF. The rearrangement uses TRBV29-1 and TRBJ2-1, with D unresolved. Germline loops: CDR1 SQVTM, CDR2 ANQGSEA. CDR3 length equals 10 residues. Between the trimmed V and J ends, which lost 8 bases and 5 bases, there was a span of 7 bases.

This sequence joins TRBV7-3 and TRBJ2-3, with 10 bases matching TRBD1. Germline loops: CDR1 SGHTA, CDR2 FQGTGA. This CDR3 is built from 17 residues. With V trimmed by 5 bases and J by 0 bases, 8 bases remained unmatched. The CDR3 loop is CASSPHGTGASTDTQYF. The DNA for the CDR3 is TGTGCCAGCAGCCCCCACGGGACAGGGGCCAGCACAGATACGCAGTATTTT.

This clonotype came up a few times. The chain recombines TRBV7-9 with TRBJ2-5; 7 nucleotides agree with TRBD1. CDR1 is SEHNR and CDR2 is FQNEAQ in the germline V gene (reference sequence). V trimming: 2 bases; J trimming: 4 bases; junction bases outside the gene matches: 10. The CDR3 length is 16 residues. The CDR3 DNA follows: TGTGCCAGCAGCTTACGTCGACAGGGCGGTCCAGAGACCCAGTACTTC. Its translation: CASSLRRQGGPETQYF.

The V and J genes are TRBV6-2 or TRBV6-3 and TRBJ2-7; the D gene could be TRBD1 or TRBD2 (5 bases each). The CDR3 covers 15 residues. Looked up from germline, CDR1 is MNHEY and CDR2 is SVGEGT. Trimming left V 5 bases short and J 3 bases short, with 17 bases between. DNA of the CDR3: TGTGCCAGCAGTGTCCCATTGTCGGGGCTCTACGAGCAGTACTTC. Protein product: CASSVPLSGLYEQYF.

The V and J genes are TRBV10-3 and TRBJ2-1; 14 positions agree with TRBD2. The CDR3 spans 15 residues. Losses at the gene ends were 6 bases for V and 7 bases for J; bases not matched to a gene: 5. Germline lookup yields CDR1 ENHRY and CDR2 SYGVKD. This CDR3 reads CAIRTTSGRGNEQFF. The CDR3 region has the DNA TGTGCCATCAGAACGACTAGCGGGAGGGGGAATGAGCAGTTCTTC.

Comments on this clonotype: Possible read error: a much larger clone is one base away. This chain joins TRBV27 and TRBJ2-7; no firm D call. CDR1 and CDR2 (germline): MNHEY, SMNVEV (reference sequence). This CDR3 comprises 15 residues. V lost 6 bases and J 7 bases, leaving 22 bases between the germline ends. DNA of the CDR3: TGTGCCAGCAGGATGAGACGTGGTGATTTCAATGAGCAGTACTTC. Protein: CASRMRRGDFNEQYF.

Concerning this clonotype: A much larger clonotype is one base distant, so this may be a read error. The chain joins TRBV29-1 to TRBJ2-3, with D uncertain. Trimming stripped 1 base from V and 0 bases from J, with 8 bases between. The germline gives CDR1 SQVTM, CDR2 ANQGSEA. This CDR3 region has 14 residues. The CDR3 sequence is CSVEGSPSTDTQYF. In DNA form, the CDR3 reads TGCAGCGTTGAAGGCAGTCCTAGCACAGATACGCAGTATTTT.

CDR3 amino acids: CASSGGRGSADTQYF. CDR3 nucleotides: TGTGCCAGCAGCGGGGGCCGCGGGTCGGCAGATACGCAGTATTTT. V is TRBV7-9 and J is TRBJ2-3, with D possibly matching TRBD1 (6 bases). The V end lost 5 bases, the J end lost 4 bases, and 16 bases lay between the germline ends. CDR1 and CDR2 (germline): SEHNR, FQNEAQ (reference sequence). This CDR3 is 15 amino acids long.

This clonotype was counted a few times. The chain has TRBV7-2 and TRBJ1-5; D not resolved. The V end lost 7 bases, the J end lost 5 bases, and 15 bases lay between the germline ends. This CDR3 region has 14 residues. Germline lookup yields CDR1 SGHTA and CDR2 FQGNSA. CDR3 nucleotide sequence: TGTGCCAGCACTAAAAACGGGCCCTATCAGCCCCAGCATTTT. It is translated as CASTKNGPYQPQHF.

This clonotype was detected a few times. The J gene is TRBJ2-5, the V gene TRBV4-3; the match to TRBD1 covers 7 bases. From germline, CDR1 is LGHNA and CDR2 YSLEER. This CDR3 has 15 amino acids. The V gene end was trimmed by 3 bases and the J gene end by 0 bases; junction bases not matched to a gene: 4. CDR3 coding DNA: TGCGCCAGCAGCCAGTTTCAGGGGGACCAAGAGACCCAGTACTTC. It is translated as CASSQFQGDQETQYF.

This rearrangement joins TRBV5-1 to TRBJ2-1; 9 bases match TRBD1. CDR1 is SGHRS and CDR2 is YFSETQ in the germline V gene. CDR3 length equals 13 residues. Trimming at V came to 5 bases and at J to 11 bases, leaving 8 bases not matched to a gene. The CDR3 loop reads CASRLGQGRKQFF. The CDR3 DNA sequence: TGCGCCAGCAGGCTAGGACAGGGGCGTAAGCAGTTCTTC. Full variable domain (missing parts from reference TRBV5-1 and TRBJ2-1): KAGVTQTPRYLIKTRGQQVTLSCSPISGHRSVSWYQQTPGQGLQFLFEYFSETQRNKGNFPGRFSGRQFSNSRSEMNVSTLELGDSALYLCASRLGQGRKQFFGPGTRLTVL.

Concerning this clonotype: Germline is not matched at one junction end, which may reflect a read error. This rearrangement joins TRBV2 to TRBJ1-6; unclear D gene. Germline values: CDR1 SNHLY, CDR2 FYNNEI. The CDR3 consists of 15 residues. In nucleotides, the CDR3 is TGTGCCAGCAGGGAAGGGTCCCATTATAATTCACCCCTCCACTTT. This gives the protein CASREGSHYNSPLHF.

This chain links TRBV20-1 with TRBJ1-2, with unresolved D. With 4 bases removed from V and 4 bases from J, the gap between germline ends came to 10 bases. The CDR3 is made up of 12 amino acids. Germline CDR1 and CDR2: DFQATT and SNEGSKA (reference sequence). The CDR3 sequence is CSATEESYGYTF. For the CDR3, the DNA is TGCAGTGCTACGGAAGAGAGCTATGGCTACACCTTC.

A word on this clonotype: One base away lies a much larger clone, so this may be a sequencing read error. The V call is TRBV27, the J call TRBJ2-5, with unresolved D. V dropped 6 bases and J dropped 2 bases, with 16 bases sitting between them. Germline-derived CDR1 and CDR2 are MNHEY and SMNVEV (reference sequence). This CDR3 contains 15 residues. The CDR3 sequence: CASSPHSRQQETQYF. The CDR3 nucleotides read TGTGCCAGCAGCCCACATTCGAGGCAGCAAGAGACCCAGTACTTC.

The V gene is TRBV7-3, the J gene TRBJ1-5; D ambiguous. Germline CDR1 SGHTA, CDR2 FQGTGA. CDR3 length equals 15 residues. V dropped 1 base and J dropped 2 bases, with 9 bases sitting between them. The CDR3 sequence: CASSLNSTCNQPQHF. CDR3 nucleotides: TGTGCCAGCAGCTTAAATAGCACGTGCAATCAGCCCCAGCATTTT.

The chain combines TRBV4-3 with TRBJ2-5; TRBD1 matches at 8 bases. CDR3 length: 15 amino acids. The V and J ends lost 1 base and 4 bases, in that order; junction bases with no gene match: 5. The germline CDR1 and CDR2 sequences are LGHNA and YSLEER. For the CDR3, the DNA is TGCGCCAGCAGCCAAGTTGACAGGGGAGGAGAGACCCAGTACTTC. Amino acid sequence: CASSQVDRGGETQYF.

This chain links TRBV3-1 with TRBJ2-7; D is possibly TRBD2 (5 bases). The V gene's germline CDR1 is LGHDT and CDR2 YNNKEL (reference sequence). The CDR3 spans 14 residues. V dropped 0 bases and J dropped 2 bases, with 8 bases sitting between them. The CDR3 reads CASSQDEGAYEQYF. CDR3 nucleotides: TGTGCCAGCAGCCAAGATGAGGGAGCCTACGAGCAGTACTTC.